A selection of T cell receptor beta chains follows, all from one sample in a study of vaccination and CD4 T cells after COVID-19. TCRdb independently ran MiXCR on the PCR reads; one entry per CDR3 protein. Altogether roughly 30,000 distinct CDR3 sequences are present, 50% to 65% being singletons, with the ten largest covering roughly 5.5%. Source: CD4+ T cells from blood, taken about 7 months after SARS-CoV-2 vaccination. The origin of the receptors is a human donor who had recovered from COVID-19. Both conserved end residues are part of each CDR3.

j_call v_call cdr3_aa
TRBJ2-1 TRBV29-1 CSVGPRLTRGEQFF
TRBJ2-7 TRBV7-6 CASSPGTGSYEQYF
TRBJ2-7 TRBV28 CASSSGQGTYEQYF
TRBJ2-5 TRBV5-1 CASSLVQVYQETQYF
TRBJ2-2 TRBV29-1 CSVVLAANTGELFF
TRBJ1-1 TRBV28 CASSPWRQNTEAFF
TRBJ1-5 TRBV5-8 CASSSTGQRGQPQHF
TRBJ2-5 TRBV20-1 CSARGHSSGIETQYF
TRBJ2-1 TRBV29-1 CSVGESTSYNEQFF
TRBJ2-3 TRBV6-5 CASSYSSPVGRADTQYF
TRBJ2-5 TRBV28 CASRFQVQETQYF
TRBJ2-5 TRBV20-1 CSAHPPLGEKGETQYF
TRBJ1-2 TRBV7-9 CASSVGQGGSYGYTF
TRBJ1-2 TRBV19 CASSQPRSPNYGYTF
TRBJ2-7 TRBV20-1 CSPCGRDYEQYF
TRBJ2-3 TRBV24-1 CATSRTGGDTQYF